These 11 T cell receptor beta chains were sequenced from one sample in a study of identical twins' blood T cells. TCRdb ran MiXCR on the 5' RACE reads and lists one entry per CDR3 protein. The sample shows around 380,000 distinct CDR3 sequences, over 25% of them seen only once. The material sequenced was PBMCs. These receptors were obtained from a woman between 18 and 50 years old in good health.

J is TRBJ2-4 and V is TRBV11-2, with 9 bases that match TRBD1. Germline-derived CDR1 and CDR2 are SGHAT and FQNNGV. V was clipped by 3 bases and J by 6 bases; unmatched bases: 3. CDR3 length equals 14 residues. CDR3 DNA sequence: TGTGCCAGCAGCTTGGGGACAGGGCCAAACATTCAGTACTTC. This translates into CASSLGTGPNIQYF.

This clonotype has a handful of counts. The chain carries TRBV20-1 and TRBJ2-1; D unclear. The V end was cut by 5 bases, the J end by 9 bases, with 17 bases between. The germline V gene has CDR1 DFQATT and CDR2 SNEGSKA (reference sequence). The CDR3 loop spans 13 amino acids. The CDR3 reads CSAGPQPGGEQFF. The CDR3 DNA sequence: TGCAGTGCTGGGCCGCAACCGGGTGGTGAGCAGTTCTTC.

This clonotype was seen repeatedly, ten times or more. The chain combines TRBV7-9 with TRBJ1-1; D may be TRBD1 (5 bases). V gave up 2 bases and J gave up 8 bases, with 12 bases separating them. The germline CDR1 and CDR2 sequences are SEHNR and FQNEAQ (reference sequence). This CDR3 is built from 13 residues. CDR3 amino acids: CASSLLERGEAFF. In nucleotides, the CDR3 is TGTGCCAGCAGCTTACTCGAGAGGGGAGAAGCTTTCTTT.

The genes are TRBV7-9 and TRBJ1-1, with 9 bases aligning to TRBD1. With 8 bases clipped from V and 5 bases from J, the junction kept 15 bases outside the gene matches. The CDR3 consists of 16 residues. The germline CDR1 and CDR2 sequences are SEHNR and FQNEAQ (reference sequence). The CDR3 spells CASHVTGGGGKTEAFF. The CDR3 DNA is TGTGCCAGCCATGTGACAGGGGGGGGTGGGAAGACTGAAGCTTTCTTT.

Only a few counts were recorded for this clonotype. The chain is built from TRBV7-9 and TRBJ1-6; D is uncertain. The CDR3 has 12 residues. The V end lost 6 bases, the J end lost 13 bases, and 13 bases lay between the germline ends. Germline assignment: CDR1 SEHNR and CDR2 FQNEAQ (reference sequence). Here the CDR3 reads CASSPFTFPLHF. CDR3 nucleotide sequence: TGTGCCAGCAGTCCATTCACTTTCCCCCTCCACTTT.

J is TRBJ1-2 and V is TRBV7-8, with 7 positions matching TRBD1. The CDR3 loop spans 13 amino acids. Trimming at V came to 2 bases and at J to 4 bases, leaving 1 base not matched to a gene. The germline V gene encodes CDR1 SGHVS and CDR2 FQNEAQ. CDR3: CASSLSGGYGYTF. The CDR3 DNA is TGTGCCAGCAGCTTATCAGGGGGCTATGGCTACACCTTC.

With regard to this clonotype: This may be a read error: a much more frequent sequence differs by one nucleotide. The chain links TRBV5-1 to TRBJ1-1; weak D call: TRBD1 (5 bases). V lost 3 bases, J lost 2 bases, and 17 bases lay in between. The CDR3 totals 16 residues. Germline CDR1 reads SGHRS; CDR2 reads YFSETQ. CDR3 sequence: CASSSQGGAFNTEAFF. CDR3 nucleotide sequence: TGCGCCAGCAGCTCTCAGGGCGGAGCGTTTAACACTGAAGCTTTCTTT. The entire variable domain, with the rest obtained from reference TRBV5-1 and TRBJ1-1, is as follows: KAGVTQTPRYLIKTRGQQVTLSCSPISGHRSVSWYQQTPGQGLQFLFEYFSETQRNKGNFPGRFSGRQFSNSRSEMNVSTLELGDSALYLCASSSQGGAFNTEAFFGQGTRLTVV.

This clonotype was picked up many times. The chain couples TRBV5-1 to TRBJ1-2; TRBD1 is a possible D gene (6 bases). Germline V gives CDR1 SGHRS, CDR2 YFSETQ. The CDR3 length is 14 residues. V gave up 5 bases and J gave up 4 bases, with 15 bases separating them. The CDR3 DNA reads as TGCGCCAGCAGTGTGGCAGGGGAGGGCTATGGCTACACCTTC. Its protein product is CASSVAGEGYGYTF.

In this sample, this clonotype turned up a few times. The J gene is TRBJ2-1, the V gene TRBV6-6; 14 bases match TRBD2. This CDR3 comprises 16 residues. V was pared by 6 bases and J by 6 bases, with 7 bases of the junction left unmatched. CDR1 is MNHNY, CDR2 SVGAGI, per germline (reference sequence). CDR3 amino acids: CASSPRGLAGGNEQFF. CDR3 sequence (DNA): TGTGCCAGCAGCCCCAGAGGACTAGCGGGGGGCAATGAGCAGTTCTTC.

This rearrangement joins TRBV6-2 or TRBV6-3 to TRBJ2-7; 10 bases agree with TRBD2. The V gene end was trimmed by 9 bases and the J gene end by 1 base; junction bases not matched to a gene: 9. This CDR3 comprises 15 residues. From germline, CDR1 is MNHEY and CDR2 SVGEGT. Here the CDR3 DNA reads TGTGCCAGTACCCGGCCGACTAGCGGGTCCTACGAGCAGTACTTC. Translating gives CASTRPTSGSYEQYF.

The gene calls are TRBV10-3 and TRBJ1-2, with a possible D match to TRBD1 (5 bases). CDR3 length equals 15 residues. CDR1 ENHRY and CDR2 SYGVKD come from the germline V gene. V was shortened by 0 bases and J by 4 bases, with 12 bases between the two germline ends. This CDR3 is CAISESGDSFYGYTF. Here the CDR3 DNA reads TGTGCCATCAGTGAGTCGGGAGACAGCTTCTATGGCTACACCTTC.